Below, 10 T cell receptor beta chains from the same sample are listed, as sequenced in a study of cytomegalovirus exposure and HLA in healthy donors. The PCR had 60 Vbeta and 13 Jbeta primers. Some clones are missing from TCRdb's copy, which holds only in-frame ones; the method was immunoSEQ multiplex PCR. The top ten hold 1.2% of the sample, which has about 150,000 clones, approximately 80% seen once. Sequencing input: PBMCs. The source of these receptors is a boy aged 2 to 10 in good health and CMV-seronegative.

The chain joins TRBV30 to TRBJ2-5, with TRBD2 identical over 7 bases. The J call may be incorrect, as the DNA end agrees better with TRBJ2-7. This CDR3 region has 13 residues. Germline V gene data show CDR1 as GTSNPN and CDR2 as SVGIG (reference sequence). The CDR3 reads CAWSSAGVHEQYF. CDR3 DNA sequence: TGTGCCTGGAGTTCCGCGGGAGTCCACGAGCAGTACTTC.

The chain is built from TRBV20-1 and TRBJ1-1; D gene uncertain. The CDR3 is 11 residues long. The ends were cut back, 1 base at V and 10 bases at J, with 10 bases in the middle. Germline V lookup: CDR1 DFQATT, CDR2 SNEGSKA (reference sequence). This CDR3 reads CSARGTSRAFF. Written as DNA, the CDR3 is TGCAGTGCTAGAGGGACTAGTAGAGCTTTCTTT.

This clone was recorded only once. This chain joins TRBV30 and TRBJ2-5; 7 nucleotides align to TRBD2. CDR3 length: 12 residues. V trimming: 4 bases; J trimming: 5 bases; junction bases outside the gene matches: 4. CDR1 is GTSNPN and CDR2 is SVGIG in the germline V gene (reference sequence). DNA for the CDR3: TGTGCCTGGAAGATCGGGGGGGAGACCCAGTACTTC. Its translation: CAWKIGGETQYF.

Here the CDR3 reads CASSLDWDSGSYNEQFF. As DNA, the CDR3 is TGTGCCAGCAGCTTAGACTGGGATAGCGGCTCCTACAATGAGCAGTTCTTC. J is TRBJ2-1 and V is TRBV13; D is perhaps TRBD2 (6 bases). Germline assignment: CDR1 PRHDT and CDR2 FYEKMQ (reference sequence). CDR3 length: 17 residues. V shed 1 base and J shed 0 bases, with 13 bases lying between them.

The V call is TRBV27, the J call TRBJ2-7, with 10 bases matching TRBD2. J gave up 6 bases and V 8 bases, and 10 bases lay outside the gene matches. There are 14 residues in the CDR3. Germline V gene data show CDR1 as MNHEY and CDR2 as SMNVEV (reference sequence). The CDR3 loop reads CASGLAGGLSEQYF. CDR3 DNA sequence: TGTGCCAGCGGGTTAGCGGGAGGATTAAGCGAGCAGTACTTC.

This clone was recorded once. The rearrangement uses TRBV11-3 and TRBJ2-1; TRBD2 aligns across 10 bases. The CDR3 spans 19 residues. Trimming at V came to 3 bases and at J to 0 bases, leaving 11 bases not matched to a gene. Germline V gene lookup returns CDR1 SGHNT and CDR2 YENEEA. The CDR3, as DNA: TGTGCCAGCAGCTTGGGCCCTAGCGGGAGTTGGAGCTCCTACAATGAGCAGTTCTTC. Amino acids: CASSLGPSGSWSSYNEQFF.

The CDR3 region has the DNA TGTGCCAGTAGTTCCGACAGGGAGGCTGAAAAACTGTTTTTT. This gives the protein CASSSDREAEKLFF. The rearrangement links TRBV19 to TRBJ1-4; 7 bases align to TRBD1. The CDR3 length is 14 residues. The germline CDR1 and CDR2 sequences are LNHDA and SQIVND (reference sequence). The V gene end was trimmed by 5 bases and the J gene end by 7 bases; junction bases not matched to a gene: 7.

CDR3 DNA sequence: TGTGCCATCACTCGGACTAGCGGGGAATACAATGAGCAGTTCTTC. This encodes CAITRTSGEYNEQFF. This chain uses TRBV10-3 with TRBJ2-1; 12 bases map to TRBD2. The CDR3 runs 15 residues. CDR1 ENHRY and CDR2 SYGVKD come from the germline V gene. V dropped 7 bases and J dropped 4; count of bases not matched to a gene: 5.

The CDR3 coding sequence is TGTGCCAGTAGTAAGGGACTAGCGGGGGGGCCCTGGACAGATACGCAGTATTTT. It yields the protein CASSKGLAGGPWTDTQYF. The rearrangement joins TRBV19 to TRBJ2-3, with 16 nucleotides matching TRBD2. V lost 4 bases, J lost 3 bases, and 7 bases stayed unmatched. Germline values: CDR1 LNHDA, CDR2 SQIVND (reference sequence). This CDR3 spans 18 amino acids.

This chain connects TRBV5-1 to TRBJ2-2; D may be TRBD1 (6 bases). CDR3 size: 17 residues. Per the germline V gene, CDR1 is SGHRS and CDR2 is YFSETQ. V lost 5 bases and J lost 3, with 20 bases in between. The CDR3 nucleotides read TGCGCCAGCAGAGGGAAAGGGGGTTCGCCCGACACCGGGGAGCTGTTTTTT. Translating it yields CASRGKGGSPDTGELFF.